This note documents a single T cell receptor (beta chain) sequence. Its antigen remains unidentified. These data come from a study of T-cell memory formation after mild COVID-19. Each CDR3 protein is one row after TCRdb ran MiXCR on the 5' RACE reads. In the table there are about 410,000 distinct CDR3 sequences, 23% of which are singletons. The study's findings and limits: Certain responding clones were present in pre-infection memory, suggesting participation of cross-reactive memory.

Germline V lookup: CDR1 DFQATT, CDR2 SNEGSKA (reference sequence). The CDR3 is 15 residues long. The V gene end was trimmed by 0 bases and the J gene end by 9 bases; junction bases not matched to a gene: 7. Sequenced material: PBMCs or a T cell subset sorted from them (not recorded which). This TCR was recovered from an adult woman who had mild COVID-19 (a few samples of this study predate the infection). Cell type and time point are not known. J is TRBJ2-2 and V is TRBV20-1; 10 nucleotides match TRBD2. CDR3 loop: CSARDVKRGGRELFF. The DNA for the CDR3 is TGCAGTGCTAGAGATGTAAAGCGGGGGGGCCGGGAGCTGTTTTTT.